The clone carrying this T cell receptor (beta chain) was seen a few times. Its antigen is not known. MiXCR was run by TCRdb on the reads, yielding one entry per CDR3 protein. The sample records around 540,000 distinct CDR3 sequences, roughly a third being singletons. These data belong to a study of T cell repertoires in cytomegalovirus infection. Across the study: Recently identified HLA-C-restricted CMV epitopes were used, and well-studied HLA-B-restricted CMV epitopes were used as well. Shared public TCR beta signatures pointed to both CMV infection and a matching HLA type. Study observations and caveats: CMV-specific TCR beta clonotypes restricted by HLA-C dominated the ex vivo response.

V was cut by 6 bases and J by 11 bases, with 20 bases left in between. The germline gives CDR1 MNHNS, CDR2 SASEGT. The CDR3 length is 14 residues. The rearrangement joins TRBV6-1 to TRBJ2-4; D is perhaps TRBD2 (5 bases). The sequence came from a human donor in good health (CMV status not recorded). Some clones in this sample may be carry-over from other donors' samples. The input for sequencing was cultured PBMCs, taken from culture after CMV antigen stimulation. DNA for the CDR3: TGTGCCAGCAGCCCCGGGATCCTTCGAACATTTCAGTACTTC. This sequence encodes CASSPGILRTFQYF.